This T cell receptor (beta chain) was sequenced during a study of blood T cell repertoires in COVID-19. In the study overall: Specimens from acute and convalescent COVID-19 originated in the United States, Italy and Spain.

Authors' methods: Amplification from reference gene primers served as the basis for estimated nucleated cell counts. Repertoires were generated with immunoSEQ multiplex PCR, while TCRdb's copy carries only in-frame clones and drops some. Clonal size and the V and J genes are those of that table, whereas D and trimming came from the DNA. This table holds about 500,000 clones, about 89% found once. This CDR3 has 14 residues. The V end lost 3 bases, the J end lost 5 bases, and 10 bases lay between the germline ends. Germline CDR1 reads SNHLY; CDR2 reads FYNNEI. Sequencing was done on a sample of peripheral blood. The chain combines TRBV2 with TRBJ1-4, with unresolved D. The receptor was isolated from a woman aged 50 to 65 with COVID-19, enrolled during active disease. The CDR3 is CASSDPGGNEKLFF. The CDR3 DNA reads as TGTGCCAGCAGTGATCCGGGTGGGAATGAAAAACTGTTTTTT.